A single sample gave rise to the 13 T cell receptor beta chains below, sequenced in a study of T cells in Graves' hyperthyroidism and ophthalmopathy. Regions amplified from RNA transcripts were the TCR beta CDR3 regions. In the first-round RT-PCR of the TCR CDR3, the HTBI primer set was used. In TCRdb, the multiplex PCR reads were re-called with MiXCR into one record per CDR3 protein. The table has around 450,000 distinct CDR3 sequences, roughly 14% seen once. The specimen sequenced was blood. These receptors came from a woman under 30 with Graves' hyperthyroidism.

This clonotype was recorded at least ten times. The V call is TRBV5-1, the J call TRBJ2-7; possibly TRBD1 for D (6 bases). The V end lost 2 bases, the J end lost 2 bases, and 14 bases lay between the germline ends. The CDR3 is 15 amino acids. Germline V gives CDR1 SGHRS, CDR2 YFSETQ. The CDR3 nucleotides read TGCGCCAGCAGCTTTGGGCAGGGGATAACCTACGAGCAGTACTTC. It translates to CASSFGQGITYEQYF.

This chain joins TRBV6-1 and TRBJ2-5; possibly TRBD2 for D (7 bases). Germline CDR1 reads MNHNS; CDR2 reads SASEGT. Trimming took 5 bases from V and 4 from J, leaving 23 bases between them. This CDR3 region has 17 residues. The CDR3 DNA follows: TGTGCCAGCAGTTATCTCTCGTTACGCGGGGGCCCAGAGACCCAGTACTTC. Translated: CASSYLSLRGGPETQYF.

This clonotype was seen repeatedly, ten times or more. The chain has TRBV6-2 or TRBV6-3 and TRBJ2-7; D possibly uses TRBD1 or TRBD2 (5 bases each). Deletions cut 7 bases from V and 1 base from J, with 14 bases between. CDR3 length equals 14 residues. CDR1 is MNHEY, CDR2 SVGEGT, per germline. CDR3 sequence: CASKYRGGSYEQYF. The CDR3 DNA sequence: TGTGCCAGCAAATACCGTGGGGGATCCTACGAGCAGTACTTC.

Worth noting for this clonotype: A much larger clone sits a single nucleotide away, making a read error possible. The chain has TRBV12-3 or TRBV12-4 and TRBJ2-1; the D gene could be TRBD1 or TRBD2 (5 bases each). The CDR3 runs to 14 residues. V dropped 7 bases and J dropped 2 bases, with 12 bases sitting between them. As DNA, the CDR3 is TGTGCCAGCACCATGAGGGGAGCCTACAATGAGCAGTTCTTC. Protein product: CASTMRGAYNEQFF.

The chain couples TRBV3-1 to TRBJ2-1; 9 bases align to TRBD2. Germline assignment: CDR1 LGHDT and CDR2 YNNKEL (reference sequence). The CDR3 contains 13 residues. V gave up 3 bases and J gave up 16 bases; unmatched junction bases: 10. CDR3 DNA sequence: TGTGCCAGCAGCCAGGGGGACGGCGGGGGGGCTTTCTTC. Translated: CASSQGDGGGAFF.

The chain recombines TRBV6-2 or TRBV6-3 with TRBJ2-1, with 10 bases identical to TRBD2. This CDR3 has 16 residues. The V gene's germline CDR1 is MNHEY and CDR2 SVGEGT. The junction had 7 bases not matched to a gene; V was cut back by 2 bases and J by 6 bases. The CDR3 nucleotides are TGTGCCAGCAGTTACAGTTCGAGCGGGGGGGCCAATGAGCAGTTCTTC. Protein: CASSYSSSGGANEQFF.

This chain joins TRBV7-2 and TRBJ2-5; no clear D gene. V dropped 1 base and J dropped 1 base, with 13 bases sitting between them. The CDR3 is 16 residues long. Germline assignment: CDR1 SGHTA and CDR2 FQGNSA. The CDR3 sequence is CASSLGGGYPQETQYF. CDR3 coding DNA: TGTGCCAGCAGCTTAGGCGGTGGTTACCCCCAAGAGACCCAGTACTTC.

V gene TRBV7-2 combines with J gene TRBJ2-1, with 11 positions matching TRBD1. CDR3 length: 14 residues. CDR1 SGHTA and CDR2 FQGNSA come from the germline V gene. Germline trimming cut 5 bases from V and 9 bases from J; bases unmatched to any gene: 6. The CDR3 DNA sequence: TGTGCCAGCAGCGCCTGGACAGGGGGCAGTGAGCAGTTCTTC. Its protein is CASSAWTGGSEQFF.

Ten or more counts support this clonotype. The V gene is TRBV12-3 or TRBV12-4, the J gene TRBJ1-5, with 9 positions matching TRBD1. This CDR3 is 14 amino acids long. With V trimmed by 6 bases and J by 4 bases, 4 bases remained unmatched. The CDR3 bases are TGTGCCAGCAGGCAGACAGGGGGGAATCAGCCCCAGCATTTT. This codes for CASRQTGGNQPQHF.

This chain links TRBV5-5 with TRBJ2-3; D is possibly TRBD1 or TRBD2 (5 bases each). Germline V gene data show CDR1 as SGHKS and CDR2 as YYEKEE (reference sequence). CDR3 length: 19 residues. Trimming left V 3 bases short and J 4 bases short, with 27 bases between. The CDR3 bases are TGTGCCAGCAGCTCAAACCAGGGTGCCGGGGTATCGGGCGCAGATACGCAGTATTTT. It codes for CASSSNQGAGVSGADTQYF.

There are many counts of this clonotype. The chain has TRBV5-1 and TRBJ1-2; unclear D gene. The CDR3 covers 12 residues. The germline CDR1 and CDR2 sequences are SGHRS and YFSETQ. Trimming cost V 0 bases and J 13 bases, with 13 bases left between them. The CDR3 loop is CASSLAKDPVTF. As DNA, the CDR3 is TGCGCCAGCAGCTTGGCCAAGGACCCCGTCACCTTC.

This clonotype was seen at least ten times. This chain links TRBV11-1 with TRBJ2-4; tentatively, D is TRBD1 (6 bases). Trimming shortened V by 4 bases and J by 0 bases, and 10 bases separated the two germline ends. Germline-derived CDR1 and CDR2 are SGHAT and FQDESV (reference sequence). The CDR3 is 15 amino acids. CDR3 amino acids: CASSSGVIAKNIQYF. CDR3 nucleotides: TGTGCCAGCAGCTCAGGGGTTATAGCCAAAAACATTCAGTACTTC.

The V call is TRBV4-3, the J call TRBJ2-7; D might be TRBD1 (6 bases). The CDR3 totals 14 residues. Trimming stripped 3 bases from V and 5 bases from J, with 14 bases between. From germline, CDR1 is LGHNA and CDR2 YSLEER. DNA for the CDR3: TGCGCCAGCAGCCAGGAACAGGGCTACCACGAGCAGTACTTC. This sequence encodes CASSQEQGYHEQYF.